This paragraph reports one T cell receptor (beta chain). Its cognate antigen has yet to be identified. No base quality information exists; no much larger clone differs at one position. This entry is derived from a study of shared clonotypes between healthy human individuals (TCRdb year 2020). Broadly, across the study: A few men and two women, aged 18 to 49 years, made up the cohort. For each donor, CD4 naive and CD4 memory were each run on three plates, CD8 naive on two plates, and CD8 memory on one plate. Blood TCR repertoires of about five healthy adults were deeply sequenced to estimate repertoire size and the extent of clonotype sharing between individuals. To increase sequencing depth and limit assay-specific biases, TCR repertoire library preparation and sequencing were carried out by different laboratories using diverse techniques. Between about 0.8 and 9 billion PBMCs per donor were obtained by leukapheresis.

Healthy HIV-negative adults with no recently reported acute infections or vaccinations were included as donors. Only Caucasian adults living in Nashville, Tennessee, USA were represented among the donors. CD4+ T cells were enriched through magnetic negative selection, after which naive cells were positively selected on CD45RA and the remaining negative fraction served as the memory subset. After blood collection by leukapheresis, PBMCs were isolated using Ficoll-Histopaque density gradient centrifugation and then cryopreserved in the vapor phase of liquid nitrogen. Analytical flow cytometry was used to check the purity and quantity of every magnetically sorted T cell population. Each sorted fraction had its genomic DNA isolated and then quantified by UV absorbance on a Nanodrop 2000c. The CDR3, from cysteine to phenylalanine, totals 15 residues. Just the 45-base CDR3 DNA is kept, in frame starting at base 1. V is cut back by 6 bases and J by 1 base, with 6 bases in the junction unmatched. From the germline V gene, CDR1 is MDHEN and CDR2 is SYDVKM.

Study-level results and caveats: Sharing across a few donors was observed for about 5% of naive CD4, 3% to 4% of naive CD8, over 2% of memory CD4, and roughly 0.43% of memory CD8 clonotypes. The small number of donors limited the genetic and exposure-history diversity represented. Naive subsets generally had larger estimated clonotype richness than memory subsets did. Based on pairwise subsampling, the degree of clonotype sharing among donors was expected to be affected by sequencing depth. Higher generation probabilities were observed for clonotypes shared by all four sorted-subset donors than for non-shared clonotypes. Sampling was restricted to blood, and TCR repertoires in tissues likely differ from the TCR repertoires found in blood. Even with the large sequencing depth, rarefaction of the sorted-subset datasets indicated that sequencing was incomplete.

TCR CDR3 regions were amplified from genomic DNA by multiplex PCR using the deep immunoSEQ assay. For each cell subset, the extracted genomic DNA was distributed evenly across all wells of several immunoSEQ 96-well plates, and each plate served as one replicate. For sorted subsets, about 210 ng of genomic DNA, equivalent to 25,000 to 35,000 T cell genomes, went into each replicate PCR. Purified libraries were measured with a Qubit 3.0 fluorometer, size-checked on a Bioanalyzer 2100, and measured again with the KAPA Library Quantification kit. Every immunoSEQ 96-well plate was sequenced on a separate single-read 150-cycle Illumina NextSeq 550 flow cell. As for the original processing: Because the immunoSEQ output held only junctional sequences and lacked quality scores, the filtering could not match the filtering applied to full-length reads. To assign V/J genes and CDR3, sequences were annotated using PyIR, a Python wrapper for IgBLAST v1.9, with IMGT germline references. Reads with weak V/J assignments (E-value above 1e-6), missing CDR3, stop codons, out-of-frame junctions, or ambiguous translated residues were removed. V3J clonotypes were defined as sequences sharing the same inferred V gene, J gene, and CDR3 amino acid sequence. The percentage overlap between two repertoires was calculated by dividing the number of shared unique clonotypes by the size of the smaller repertoire. Three approaches were used to assess repertoire richness: RTK rarefaction, the Chao1 estimator, and Recon v2.1 estimates of unobserved clonotypes. OLGA was used to compute generation probabilities for all TCRbeta clonotypes that the gDNA method yielded from a few donors. In its TCRdb copy, this immuneACCESS table keeps in-frame sequences only and misses some clones. Where compared with another copy, unresolved V genes explain less than half of these, and the others have no known cause. Clone size and V and J calls were adopted from that table, with D and trimming inferred from the DNA. The sample table records about 1,500,000 clones; roughly 96% of these occur just once. The ten largest clones capture approximately 1% of the sample.

The sample was naive CD4+ T cells sorted from blood. Per the publication, the cell subset or site label means: CD45RA+ positively selected. The clonotype originates from a young man in good health. This chain is built from TRBV28 and TRBJ2-1; TRBD1 agrees with 7 junctional bases. The DNA is as follows: TGTGCCAGCAGCTCGACAGGGTTGTCCTACAATGAGCAGTTCTTC. Its coded protein is CASSSTGLSYNEQFF.